This T cell receptor beta chain came from a study of human T cells and chemical hapten exposure. About the study: Patients had diphenylcyclopropenone applied to the scalp weekly throughout the roughly 22-week study. General study findings and limits: Alopecia in the donors means their immune response may deviate from healthy people's. Sensitizing to DPC left TCRs with a frequency above 1 in 1000 unaltered.

This clonotype has at least ten counts. Its matching antigen is unknown. The library tagged each cDNA molecule with unique molecular identifiers. TCRdb used MiXCR to reprocess the RACE reads, holding one entry per CDR3 protein. The table lists more than 110,000 distinct CDR3 sequences, about 10% of them singletons, with about 1.4% in the top ten. Stated time point: patch test 2, 6 weeks after DPC sensitization. The treatment: therapeutic diphenylcyclopropenone sensitization with weekly scalp DPC. The TCR originated in a woman between 50 and 59 years old with alopecia areata. Some clones in this sample may be carry-over from other donors' samples. The sequences come from whole blood, collected in connection with sensitization to the hapten diphenylcyclopropenone (DPC).

This CDR3 is CASSSPGGVAGNEQFF. CDR3 DNA: TGTGCCAGCAGCTCCCCTGGTGGGGTGGCGGGGAATGAGCAGTTCTTC. The rearrangement links TRBV11-2 to TRBJ2-1; maybe TRBD2 (6 bases). The CDR3 contains 16 residues. The germline CDR1 and CDR2 sequences are SGHAT and FQNNGV. V lost 4 bases, J lost 7 bases, and 20 bases lay in between.